Listed below are T cell receptor beta chains from one sample, sequenced in a study of blood T cell repertoires in COVID-19. Assay: immunoSEQ multiplex PCR; the TCRdb copy retains only in-frame clones and omits some. The profile shows a few hundred thousand clones, more than 70% of them singletons. The sequencing input was PBMCs or T cells enriched from blood (not recorded which). These receptor sequences come from a woman aged 18-30 years who had been exposed to COVID-19. CDR3s include the opening cysteine and the closing phenylalanine or tryptophan. D genes are given only for firm matches. A row's size may be missing; if present it is once, few, many or a size class.

>.|TRBV6-5|TRBJ2-7|.
TGTGCCAGCAGTTACTCGAGGAGGACCTACGAGCAGTACTTC
CASSYSRRTYEQYF
>.|TRBV27|TRBJ1-3|TRBD1
TGTGCCAGCAAGCCCTCCGGGACAGGCGCCTCTGGAAACACCATATATTTT
CASKPSGTGASGNTIYF
>once|TRBV5-4|TRBJ2-7|.
TGTGCCAGCAGCCCACAAAACGGGATCGAGCAGTACTTC
CASSPQNGIEQYF
>.|TRBV7-9|TRBJ1-1|.
TGTGCCAGCAGCTTAGGAGGGACTCCAAACGTTGAAGCTTTCTTT
CASSLGGTPNVEAFF
>.|TRBV29-1|TRBJ1-3|TRBD1
TGCAGCGCCGACAGGGGAATCTCTGGAAACACCATATATTTT
CSADRGISGNTIYF
>.|TRBV7-6|TRBJ2-1|TRBD2
TGTGCCAGCAGCTTAGCGCTAGCGGGAGGGTACAATGAGCAGTTCTTC
CASSLALAGGYNEQFF
>.|TRBV21-1|TRBJ2-7|.
TGTGCCAGCGCCAGTAAAAGCGGGGAGCAGTACTTC
CASASKSGEQYF
>.|TRBV18|TRBJ2-1|TRBD1
TGTGCCAGCTCACCACCGTGGGGGACAGGGGACGGTGAGCAGTTCTTC
CASSPPWGTGDGEQFF
>.|TRBV18|TRBJ1-3|.
TGTGCCAGCTCAAGGGGAGGGAGGACTTCAAATCCCGGAAACACCATATATTTT
CASSRGGRTSNPGNTIYF
>.|TRBV10-2|TRBJ1-1|TRBD1
TGCGCCAGCAGTGTGACAGGGATTAAGAACACTGAAGCTTTCTTT
CASSVTGIKNTEAFF
>.|TRBV19|TRBJ2-7|TRBD2
TGTGCCAGTAGGGATCTAGCGGGAACCTACGAGCAGTACTTC
CASRDLAGTYEQYF
>few|TRBV6-4|TRBJ1-5|.
TGTGCCAGCAGCGCTGAGGGTAGCAATCAGCCCCAGCATTTT
CASSAEGSNQPQHF
>.|TRBV19|TRBJ1-5|TRBD1
TGTGCCAGTACTTCTACCGGGACAGCAAACCAGCCCCAGCATTTT
CASTSTGTANQPQHF
>.|TRBV9|TRBJ1-6|TRBD1
TGTGCCAGCAGCGTAGTGGGACAGGGAGATTCACCCCTCCACTTT
CASSVVGQGDSPLHF
>.|TRBV7-6|TRBJ1-4|TRBD1
TGTGCCAGCAGCTACACAGGGGGCTGGGGTGAAAAACTGTTTTTT
CASSYTGGWGEKLFF
>.|TRBV10-1|TRBJ1-1|.
TGCGCCAGCAGTGATCCAGGGATGAACACTGAAGCTTTCTTT
CASSDPGMNTEAFF
>.|TRBV12-2|TRBJ2-7|.
TGTGCAAGTCGTAGGGGGGGTCTCGGGACGGTCTCCTACGAGCAGTACTTC
CASRRGGLGTVSYEQYF
>.|TRBV6-4|TRBJ1-1|TRBD1
TGTGCCAGATCACCCCCCGGGACAGGCCTATTGAACACTGAAGCTTTCTTT
CARSPPGTGLLNTEAFF
>.|TRBV28|TRBJ2-3|.
TGTGCCAGCAGCCTCAGGAGGGGGGGGCAGTATTTT
CASSLRRGGQYF
>.|TRBV20-1|TRBJ2-7|.
TGCAGTGCGGGTGGACTCCTCGAGCAGTACTTC
CSAGGLLEQYF
>.|TRBV29-1|TRBJ2-1|.
TGCAGCGTTGTAGAACTGAGTCGGAATGAGCAGTTCTTC
CSVVELSRNEQFF
>.|TRBV5-6|TRBJ1-1|.
TGTGCCAGCAGCTTTGAGGGCGGCACTGAAGCTTTCTTT
CASSFEGGTEAFF
>.|TRBV28|TRBJ2-5|.
TGTGCCAGCAGTACAACGGGGGGCGCGGGGGAGACCCAGTACTTC
CASSTTGGAGETQYF
>.|TRBV7-3|TRBJ2-3|.
TGTGCCAGCAGCTTAACAGGAGTGCAGTATTTT
CASSLTGVQYF
>.|TRBV6-4|TRBJ2-2|TRBD1
TGTGCCAGCACCGGGACAGCGAACACCGGGGAGCTGTTTTTT
CASTGTANTGELFF
>.|TRBV12-3/TRBV12-4|TRBJ2-1|TRBD2
TGTGCCAGCAGTGGACTAGCCCGGGTTGAGCAGTTCTTC
CASSGLARVEQFF
>.|TRBV7-2|TRBJ1-2|.
TGTGCCAGCAGCTTAGCCCCAGGACTCTATGGCTACACCTTC
CASSLAPGLYGYTF
>few|TRBV12-3/TRBV12-4|TRBJ1-5|.
TGTGCCAGCAGCCGCGACATACATCAGCCCCAGCATTTT
CASSRDIHQPQHF
>.|TRBV11-3|TRBJ2-7|TRBD2
TGTGCCAGCAGCTTACCGACGCCCCTGACTAGCGGACGGACCTACGAGCAGTACTTC
CASSLPTPLTSGRTYEQYF
>.|TRBV6-1|TRBJ1-5|TRBD1
TGTGCCAGCAGTGAAGCCGACAGGGGGTGGCAGCCCCAGCATTTT
CASSEADRGWQPQHF
>.|TRBV19|TRBJ2-5|.
TGTGCCAGTAGTAGCTCGGGATCTCAAGAGACCCAGTACTTC
CASSSSGSQETQYF
>few|TRBV5-4|TRBJ1-6|.
TGTGCCAGCTCCGCGGGCGGGGGGGTAAATTCACCCCTCCACTTT
CASSAGGGVNSPLHF
>.|TRBV30|TRBJ1-3|TRBD1
TGTGCCTGGAGTTCGACAGGGCCCTCTGGAAACACCATATATTTT
CAWSSTGPSGNTIYF
>.|TRBV28|TRBJ2-2|.
TGTGCCAGCAGTTTTGGACTCACTATAAGGGGGGAGCTGTTTTTT
CASSFGLTIRGELFF
>.|TRBV9|TRBJ2-7|.
TGTGCCAGCAGCGTAGGGCCGGGGTACTACGAGCAGTACTTC
CASSVGPGYYEQYF
>.|TRBV7-6|TRBJ2-1|TRBD2
TGTGCCAGCAGCTCGCAAGGGACTAGCAGCCACAATGAGCAGTTCTTC
CASSSQGTSSHNEQFF
>.|TRBV6-5|TRBJ1-1|TRBD1
TGTGCCAGCAGAAAATCAGGGGGCGCGAACACTGAAGCTTTCTTT
CASRKSGGANTEAFF
>.|TRBV27|TRBJ2-1|.
TGTGCCAGCAGGAGCTCCTACAATGAGCAGTTCTTC
CASRSSYNEQFF
>.|TRBV6-2/TRBV6-3|TRBJ1-2|TRBD1
TGTGCCAGCAGTTACCGGGACAGGGGCCAAGGCTACACCTTC
CASSYRDRGQGYTF
>.|TRBV6-6|TRBJ2-7|TRBD1
TGTGCCAGTTTGGGACCGGGACAGGGCTCCAACGAGCAGTACTTC
CASLGPGQGSNEQYF
>.|TRBV18|TRBJ2-3|TRBD2
TGTGCCAGCTCACCAACGATAGCTAGCGGGGGGGCCGAAGATACGCAGTATTTT
CASSPTIASGGAEDTQYF
>.|TRBV27|TRBJ2-7|.
TGTGCCAGCAGTTTTGCAGGGTTCTACGAGCAGTACTTC
CASSFAGFYEQYF
>.|TRBV7-2|TRBJ2-7|.
TGTGCCAGCAGCTTAGCAGGAGGGGGCCTTATCAACGAGCAGTACTTC
CASSLAGGGLINEQYF
>once|TRBV4-3|TRBJ1-6|TRBD1
TGCGCCAGCAGCCAGGGAGACAGGGTTCAGTCACCCCTCCACTTT
CASSQGDRVQSPLHF
>.|TRBV4-2|TRBJ2-1|.
TGTGCCAGCAGCCTTGGACTCAATGGGCAGTTCTTC
CASSLGLNGQFF
>.|TRBV21-1|TRBJ1-4|.
TGTGCCAGCAGCAAAGTGGACAGGGGGGAAACTAATGAAAAACTGTTTTTT
CASSKVDRGETNEKLFF
>few|TRBV4-1|TRBJ2-7|TRBD2
TGCGCCAGCAGCCAAGACCCTAGCGGGAGCTCCTACGAGCAGTACTTC
CASSQDPSGSSYEQYF
>.|TRBV7-2|TRBJ2-5|TRBD1
TGTGCCAGCAGCCCCGACAGGGGGTCAGAGACCCAGTACTTC
CASSPDRGSETQYF
>.|TRBV6-6|TRBJ1-2|.
TGTGCCAGCAGTTACTTTGAGTCACAGGGTGGCTACACCTTC
CASSYFESQGGYTF
>.|TRBV6-5|TRBJ2-1|TRBD2
TGTGCCAGCAGCCGGCTAGCGGGAGGGTTAAATGAGCAGTTCTTC
CASSRLAGGLNEQFF